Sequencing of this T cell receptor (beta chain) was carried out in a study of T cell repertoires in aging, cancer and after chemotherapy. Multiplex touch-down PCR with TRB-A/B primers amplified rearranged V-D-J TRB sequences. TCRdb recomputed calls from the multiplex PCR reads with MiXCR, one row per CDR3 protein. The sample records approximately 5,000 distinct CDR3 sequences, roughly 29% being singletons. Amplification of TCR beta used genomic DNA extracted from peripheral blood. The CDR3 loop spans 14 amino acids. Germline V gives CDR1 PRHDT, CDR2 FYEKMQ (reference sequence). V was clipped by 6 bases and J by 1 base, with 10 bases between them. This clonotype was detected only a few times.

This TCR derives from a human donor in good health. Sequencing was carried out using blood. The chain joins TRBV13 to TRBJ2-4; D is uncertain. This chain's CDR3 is CASRYGRAKNIQYF. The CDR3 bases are TGTGCCAGCAGATACGGACGGGCCAAAAACATTCAGTACTTC.